The clone carrying this T cell receptor beta chain has a handful of counts. What it recognizes is unknown. Both 60 Vbeta primers and 13 Jbeta primers went into the PCR. Sequencing used immunoSEQ multiplex PCR; TCRdb keeps in-frame clones, though not all of them. The sample consists of under 200,000 clones, around four fifths of them appearing once. The data derive from a study of cytomegalovirus exposure and HLA in healthy donors. Study-wide points: In an earlier analysis, in roughly 600 donors, most V segments appeared productive either ~90% or ~30% of the time. Generally TCR sequences proved uncommon, though certain public TCRs appeared in numerous donors.

CDR1 is KGHSH, CDR2 LQKENI, per germline. V lost 3 bases to trimming and J lost 0 bases, with 3 bases between them. CDR3 size: 13 residues. The chain recombines TRBV18 with TRBJ1-3; D is uncertain. The specimen was PBMCs. This clonotype originated in a woman in her 50s in good health and CMV-seropositive. The CDR3 DNA is TGTGCCAGCTCACCGCGCTCTGGAAACACCATATATTTT. It yields the protein CASSPRSGNTIYF.